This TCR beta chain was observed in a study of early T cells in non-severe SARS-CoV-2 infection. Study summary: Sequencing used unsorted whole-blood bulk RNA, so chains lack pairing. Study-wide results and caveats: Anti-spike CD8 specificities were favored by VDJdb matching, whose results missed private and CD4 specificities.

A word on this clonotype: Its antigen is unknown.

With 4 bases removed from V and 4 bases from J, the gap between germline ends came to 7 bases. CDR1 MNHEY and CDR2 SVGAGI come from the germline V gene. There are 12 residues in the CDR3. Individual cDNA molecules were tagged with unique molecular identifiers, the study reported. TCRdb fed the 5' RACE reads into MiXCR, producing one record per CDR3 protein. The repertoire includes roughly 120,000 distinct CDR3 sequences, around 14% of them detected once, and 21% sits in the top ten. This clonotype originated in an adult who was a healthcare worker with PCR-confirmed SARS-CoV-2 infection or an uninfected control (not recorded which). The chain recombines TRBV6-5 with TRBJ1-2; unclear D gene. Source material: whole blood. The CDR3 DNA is TGTGCCAGCAGTTCGGGAATCTATGGCTACACCTTC. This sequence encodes CASSSGIYGYTF.